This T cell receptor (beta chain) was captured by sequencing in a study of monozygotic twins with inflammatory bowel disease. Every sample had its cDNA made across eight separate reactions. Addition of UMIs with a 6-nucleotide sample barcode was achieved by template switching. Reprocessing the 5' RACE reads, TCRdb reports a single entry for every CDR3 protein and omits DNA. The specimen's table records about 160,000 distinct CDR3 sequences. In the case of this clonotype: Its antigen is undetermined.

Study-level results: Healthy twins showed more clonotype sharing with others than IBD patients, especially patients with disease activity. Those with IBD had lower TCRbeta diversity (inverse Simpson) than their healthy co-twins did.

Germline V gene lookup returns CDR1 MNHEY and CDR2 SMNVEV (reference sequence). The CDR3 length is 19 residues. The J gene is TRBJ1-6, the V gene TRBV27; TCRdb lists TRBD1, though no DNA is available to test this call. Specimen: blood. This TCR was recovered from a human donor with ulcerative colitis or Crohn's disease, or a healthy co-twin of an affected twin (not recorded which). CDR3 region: CASSLFVRTPTSYNSPLHF.